The 14 T cell receptor beta chains reported below all come from one sample, sequenced in a study of blood T cell repertoires in COVID-19. The assay was immunoSEQ multiplex PCR, and TCRdb's table has in-frame clones only and misses some. The table records about 110,000 clones, roughly 85% of them present only once. The sequencing sample was made of peripheral blood. The source is a woman aged 80 or over with active or convalescent COVID-19.

The chain is built from TRBV9 and TRBJ2-7; D is ambiguous. The germline V gene encodes CDR1 SGDLS and CDR2 YYNGEE. Trimming pared 0 bases from V and 6 bases from J, leaving 10 bases between. The CDR3 extends over 13 amino acids. The CDR3 DNA reads TGTGCCAGCAGCGTAGATCTAATGTCCGAGCAGTACTTC. This gives the protein CASSVDLMSEQYF.

The V call is TRBV24-1, the J call TRBJ2-1; D gene uncertain. This CDR3 has 15 amino acids. CDR1 KGHDR and CDR2 SFDVKD come from the germline V gene. Trimming took off 5 bases at V and 3 bases at J, with 13 bases between the two ends. This CDR3 is CATSVGPGSYNEQFF. As DNA, the CDR3 is TGTGCCACCAGTGTAGGTCCAGGTAGCTACAATGAGCAGTTCTTC.

The chain combines TRBV5-1 with TRBJ2-1; 8 nucleotides match TRBD2. The ends lost 0 bases at V and 3 bases at J; junction bases unmatched: 5. CDR3 length equals 16 residues. Germline values: CDR1 SGHRS, CDR2 YFSETQ. The CDR3, as DNA: TGCGCCAGCAGCTTGGCCGCGGGACTAGACTACAATGAGCAGTTCTTC. It specifies CASSLAAGLDYNEQFF.

This clone has more than one count but fewer than ten. The CDR3 coding sequence is TGTGCCAGCAGCCCCCCGTTTGTAGGGGGCGGCGGGGAGCTGTTTTTT. It is translated as CASSPPFVGGGGELFF. The chain is built from TRBV5-6 and TRBJ2-2; 7 bases map to TRBD1. CDR1 is SGHDT and CDR2 is YYEEEE in the germline V gene. V trimming: 4 bases; J trimming: 7 bases; junction bases outside the gene matches: 13. The CDR3 sequence is 16 residues long.

J is TRBJ2-5 and V is TRBV10-3, with D possibly matching TRBD2 (6 bases). Germline assignment: CDR1 ENHRY and CDR2 SYGVKD. The CDR3 runs 15 residues. Trimming took 4 bases from V and 4 from J, leaving 16 bases between them. The CDR3 protein is CAISAPTLGGETQYF. CDR3 DNA sequence: TGTGCCATCAGTGCACCTACGTTGGGGGGAGAGACCCAGTACTTC.

The chain joins TRBV30 to TRBJ2-1; TRBD2 matches 8 bases. CDR1 GTSNPN and CDR2 SVGIG come from the germline V gene (reference sequence). The V segment lost 3 bases and the J segment 4 bases; nucleotides outside the gene matches: 5. The CDR3 has 14 amino acids. CDR3 sequence (DNA): TGTGCCTGGAGGACTAGCGAGAGTTACAATGAGCAGTTCTTC. It is translated as CAWRTSESYNEQFF.

V usage is TRBV4-3 and J usage is TRBJ1-4; perhaps TRBD1 as D (5 bases). V was shortened by 4 bases and J by 1 base, with 13 bases between the two germline ends. Germline V gives CDR1 LGHNA, CDR2 YSLEER. CDR3 length: 16 residues. The CDR3 DNA reads TGCGCCAGCAGCCGGACCAGGGTTCAAACTAATGAAAAACTGTTTTTT. This gives the protein CASSRTRVQTNEKLFF.

This clone has only a few counts. V is TRBV2 and J is TRBJ1-6; 7 nucleotides agree with TRBD1. V lost 10 bases, J lost 7 bases, and 13 bases stayed unmatched. This CDR3 region has 15 residues. The germline CDR1 and CDR2 sequences are SNHLY and FYNNEI. CDR3 sequence: CATRVAGGGNSPLHF. The DNA for the CDR3 is TGTGCCACCCGGGTCGCAGGGGGTGGGAATTCACCCCTCCACTTT.

The V and J genes are TRBV12-3 or TRBV12-4 and TRBJ1-1; no firm D call. This CDR3 has 13 amino acids. V lost 7 bases, J lost 1 base, and 10 bases lay in between. CDR3 coding DNA: TGTGCCAGCATCTACAGCAAGAACACTGAAGCTTTCTTT. It encodes CASIYSKNTEAFF.

The CDR3 sequence is CASSHGGETKPQHF. The DNA of the CDR3 is TGTGCCAGCAGTCACGGCGGGGAAACGAAGCCCCAGCATTTT. The chain has TRBV6-1 and TRBJ1-5; D call uncertain. Germline V gene sequence: CDR1 MNHNS, CDR2 SASEGT. Trimming took off 5 bases at V and 8 bases at J, with 16 bases between the two ends. The CDR3 is made up of 14 amino acids.

This clone came up a few times. The CDR3 coding sequence is TGTGCTAGTGGTTTTGGTTGGAACGAGGGCGAGCAGTACTTC. Translated, it gives CASGFGWNEGEQYF. The J gene is TRBJ2-7, the V gene TRBV12-5, with a weak D call TRBD2 (5 bases). Germline CDR1 is LGHNT and CDR2 is FRNRAP. The CDR3 runs to 14 residues. V dropped 3 bases and J dropped 6 bases, with 15 bases sitting between them.

The rearrangement links TRBV5-1 to TRBJ2-1, with TRBD2 matching 10 bases. CDR1 is SGHRS and CDR2 is YFSETQ in the germline V gene. V lost 3 bases, J lost 10 bases, and 13 bases stayed unmatched. There are 16 residues in the CDR3. The CDR3 spells CASSSGGSGRALEQFF. Written as DNA, the CDR3 is TGCGCCAGCAGCTCCGGGGGGAGCGGGAGGGCCTTGGAGCAGTTCTTC.

The gene calls are TRBV10-1 and TRBJ1-6, with D perhaps matching TRBD1 (5 bases). The CDR3 length is 11 residues. Trimming pared 6 bases from V and 12 bases from J, leaving 9 bases between. The germline CDR1 and CDR2 sequences are WNHNN and SYGVQD (reference sequence). CDR3 coding DNA: TGCGCCAGCAGGGGGGGGTTACCCCTCCACTTT. Translation: CASRGGLPLHF.

The rearrangement joins TRBV18 to TRBJ1-3; D is uncertain. The CDR3 spans 15 residues. The V gene lost 1 base and the J gene lost 4 bases, with 11 bases spanning the gap. Germline-derived CDR1 and CDR2 are KGHSH and LQKENI. The CDR3 loop is CASSPQAGRGNTIYF. The DNA of the CDR3 is TGTGCCAGCTCACCACAGGCGGGTCGCGGAAACACCATATATTTT.